The 27 T cell receptor beta chains in this list originate from one sample, sequenced in a study of cytomegalovirus exposure and HLA in healthy donors. PCR involved 60 Vbeta and 13 Jbeta primers. Assay used: immunoSEQ multiplex PCR; TCRdb lists only in-frame clones, some missing. The data show about 110,000 clones, roughly three quarters seen once. Sequenced input: PBMCs. These TCRs come from a man aged 35 to 55 in good health and CMV-seropositive.

The V call is TRBV5-1, the J call TRBJ1-2; D not resolved. The germline V gene encodes CDR1 SGHRS and CDR2 YFSETQ. V was pared by 0 bases and J by 10 bases, with 10 bases between. The CDR3 contains 12 residues. CDR3 sequence reads: CASSLARKAYTF. The CDR3 DNA reads as TGCGCCAGCAGCTTGGCCAGGAAGGCCTACACCTTC. The whole variable domain, filled in from reference TRBV5-1 and TRBJ1-2, reads KAGVTQTPRYLIKTRGQQVTLSCSPISGHRSVSWYQQTPGQGLQFLFEYFSETQRNKGNFPGRFSGRQFSNSRSEMNVSTLELGDSALYLCASSLARKAYTFGSGTRLTVV.

The J gene is TRBJ2-1, the V gene TRBV6-5; D gene ambiguous. Between the trimmed V and J ends, which lost 0 bases and 5 bases, there was a span of 5 bases. The CDR3 length is 13 residues. In germline, CDR1 is MNHEY, CDR2 SVGAGI. The CDR3 loop reads CASSYSPNNEQFF. CDR3 nucleotide sequence: TGTGCCAGCAGTTACTCCCCTAACAATGAGCAGTTCTTC.

V gene TRBV5-1 combines with J gene TRBJ2-3; D is perhaps TRBD1 (6 bases). The V gene lost 4 bases and the J gene lost 3 bases, with 12 bases spanning the gap. CDR3 length: 14 amino acids. Germline CDR1 and CDR2: SGHRS and YFSETQ. The CDR3 bases are TGCGCCAGCAGCGACAGGTCCCAGACAGATACGCAGTATTTT. As protein: CASSDRSQTDTQYF.

The CDR3 coding sequence is TGCAGCGCCACGACAGGGGACAATGAAAAACTGTTTTTT. This gives the protein CSATTGDNEKLFF. The rearrangement uses TRBV29-1 and TRBJ1-4, with 8 bases lining up with TRBD1. Germline assignment: CDR1 SQVTM and CDR2 ANQGSEA. The CDR3 contains 13 residues. The V segment lost 7 bases and the J segment 5 bases; nucleotides outside the gene matches: 6.

The chain joins TRBV10-3 to TRBJ1-2; D is uncertain. The CDR3 length is 16 residues. V lost 10 bases to trimming and J lost 0 bases, with 21 bases between them. Germline V gene lookup returns CDR1 ENHRY and CDR2 SYGVKD. The CDR3 region has the DNA TGTGCCACCTACCCCGGAGGCGGGTGGGCTAACTATGGCTACACCTTC. Protein: CATYPGGGWANYGYTF.

This clone was recorded once. The V call is TRBV5-1, the J call TRBJ2-3; TRBD1 aligns across 7 bases. Germline loops: CDR1 SGHRS, CDR2 YFSETQ. CDR3 length: 13 residues. V shed 5 bases and J 3 bases; nucleotides not matched to a gene: 3. The CDR3 sequence is CASRTGNTDTQYF. DNA for the CDR3: TGCGCCAGCAGGACAGGGAATACAGATACGCAGTATTTT.

The chain joins TRBV5-4 to TRBJ2-1; TRBD2 matches 13 bases. V lost 2 bases, J lost 0 bases, and 5 bases stayed unmatched. This CDR3 comprises 18 residues. Germline V CDR1 and CDR2: SGHNT, YYREEE (reference sequence). CDR3 nucleotide sequence: TGTGCCAGCAGCTTTCCACTAGCGGGAGGGAGCTCCTACAATGAGCAGTTCTTC. Translation gives CASSFPLAGGSSYNEQFF.

The chain recombines TRBV10-3 with TRBJ1-1; D is unclear. Per germline, CDR1 ENHRY and CDR2 SYGVKD. Trimming cost V 0 bases and J 6 bases, with 8 bases left between them. The CDR3 totals 13 residues. CDR3 region: CAISESRSSEAFF. The CDR3 nucleotides are TGTGCCATCAGTGAGTCGCGGAGTTCTGAAGCTTTCTTT.

CDR3 amino acids: CASSLSPPGDYGYTF. CDR3 nucleotide sequence: TGCGCCAGCAGCTTGTCCCCCCCGGGGGACTATGGCTACACCTTC. V and J are TRBV5-1 and TRBJ1-2; tentatively, D is TRBD1 (5 bases). Between the trimmed V and J ends, which lost 1 base and 3 bases, there was a span of 13 bases. The length of the CDR3 is 15 residues. Germline loops: CDR1 SGHRS, CDR2 YFSETQ.

The chain links TRBV19 to TRBJ1-1, with D possibly matching TRBD1 (6 bases). Germline loops: CDR1 LNHDA, CDR2 SQIVND (reference sequence). V shed 7 bases and J shed 1 base, with 16 bases lying between them. This CDR3 comprises 15 residues. In DNA, the CDR3 is TGTGCCAGTAAGGTATCAGGGGTGGGGAACACTGAAGCTTTCTTT. Translation: CASKVSGVGNTEAFF.

The chain combines TRBV9 with TRBJ1-2; D might be TRBD1 (6 bases). The CDR3 runs 14 residues. V lost 0 bases and J 8 bases, leaving 14 bases between the germline ends. The germline CDR1 and CDR2 sequences are SGDLS and YYNGEE. In DNA form, the CDR3 reads TGTGCCAGCAGCGTAGACACAGGGTCTCAAGGCTACACCTTC. It is translated as CASSVDTGSQGYTF.

The gene calls are TRBV10-1 and TRBJ2-1; 12 nucleotides line up with TRBD2. Unmatched junction bases numbered 5, after V lost 3 bases and J lost 5 bases. Germline lookup yields CDR1 WNHNN and CDR2 SYGVQD (reference sequence). CDR3 length: 16 amino acids. As DNA, the CDR3 is TGCGCCAGCAGTGACGGCCGACTAGCGGGAGACAATGAGCAGTTCTTC. Translating it yields CASSDGRLAGDNEQFF.

The rearrangement joins TRBV5-4 to TRBJ2-7, with D possibly being TRBD2 (5 bases). CDR1 is SGHNT and CDR2 is YYREEE in the germline V gene (reference sequence). The CDR3 extends over 12 amino acids. Trimming cost V 1 base and J 7 bases, with 9 bases left between them. CDR3 bases: TGTGCCAGCAGCTTGTTTCGGGGAGAGCAGTACTTC. Residues: CASSLFRGEQYF. The complete variable domain, with remaining parts taken from reference TRBV5-4 and TRBJ2-7, reads ETGVTQSPTHLIKTRGQQVTLRCSSQSGHNTVSWYQQALGQGPQFIFQYYREEENGRGNFPPRFSGLQFPNYSSELNVNALELDDSALYLCASSLFRGEQYFGPGTRLTVT.

The J gene is TRBJ2-7, the V gene TRBV5-6; the D gene is possibly TRBD2 (6 bases). Looked up from germline, CDR1 is SGHDT and CDR2 is YYEEEE. The CDR3 length is 13 residues. Trimming cost V 4 bases and J 3 bases, with 11 bases left between them. CDR3 DNA sequence: TGTGCCAGCAGCGTGGCGGGGTTCTACGAGCAGTACTTC. Residues: CASSVAGFYEQYF.

Here the CDR3 reads CASSTREDGYTF. In DNA form, the CDR3 reads TGTGCCAGCAGCACCAGGGAGGACGGCTACACCTTC. The J gene is TRBJ1-2, the V gene TRBV7-2, with D maybe TRBD1 (5 bases). The CDR3 totals 12 residues. In germline, CDR1 is SGHTA, CDR2 FQGNSA. Between the trimmed V and J ends, which lost 5 bases and 8 bases, there was a span of 12 bases.

V gene TRBV29-1 combines with J gene TRBJ1-2; D is undetermined. The CDR3 contains 12 residues. V gave up 3 bases and J gave up 2 bases, with 7 bases separating them. Per the germline V gene, CDR1 is SQVTM and CDR2 is ANQGSEA. The CDR3 region has the DNA TGCAGCGTTGAGCCAGAAAACTATGGCTACACCTTC. It specifies CSVEPENYGYTF.

V and J are TRBV2 and TRBJ1-3; the D gene is possibly TRBD1 (6 bases). The length of the CDR3 is 16 residues. Germline CDR1 reads SNHLY; CDR2 reads FYNNEI. The V gene lost 0 bases and the J gene lost 2 bases, with 11 bases spanning the gap. The CDR3 sequence is CASSEARGGTGNTIYF. The CDR3 DNA sequence: TGTGCCAGCAGTGAAGCGAGGGGGGGAACTGGAAACACCATATATTTT.

The V and J genes are TRBV2 and TRBJ2-1, with 12 bases that match TRBD2. The CDR3 totals 15 residues. In germline, CDR1 is SNHLY, CDR2 FYNNEI. V shed 6 bases, J shed 4 bases, and the junction held 4 bases outside the gene matches. CDR3 region: CASRQTSGRYNEQFF. In DNA, the CDR3 is TGTGCCAGCAGACAAACTAGCGGGAGGTACAATGAGCAGTTCTTC.

The chain couples TRBV28 to TRBJ2-2; the D gene is possibly TRBD1 (6 bases). The V end was cut by 7 bases, the J end by 4 bases, with 10 bases between. The CDR3 has 13 amino acids. Germline values: CDR1 MDHEN, CDR2 SYDVKM. The CDR3 reads CASKLQGTGELFF. The CDR3 DNA is TGTGCCAGCAAATTACAGGGCACCGGGGAGCTGTTTTTT. Full variable domain (remainder filled in from reference TRBV28 and TRBJ2-2): DVKVTQSSRYLVKRTGEKVFLECVQDMDHENMFWYRQDPGLGLRLIYFSYDVKMKEKGDIPEGYSVSREKKERFSLILESASTNQTSMYLCASKLQGTGELFFGEGSRLTVL.

In DNA, the CDR3 is TGTGCCAGCAGTGAAGTGAGCGCGAACGCCTATGGCTACACCTTC. Translation gives CASSEVSANAYGYTF. The chain uses TRBV6-1 and TRBJ1-2, with D unresolved. The CDR3 spans 15 residues. Germline V gives CDR1 MNHNS, CDR2 SASEGT. Trimming left V 1 base short and J 4 bases short, with 13 bases between.

The gene calls are TRBV4-2 and TRBJ1-1; D is uncertain. This CDR3 has 15 residues. Germline CDR1 is LGHNA and CDR2 is YNFKEQ. The ends were cut back, 1 base at V and 5 bases at J, with 14 bases in the middle. The CDR3 loop is CASSQGVGEGTEAFF. In nucleotides, the CDR3 is TGTGCCAGCAGCCAAGGGGTGGGCGAGGGTACTGAAGCTTTCTTT.

The V gene is TRBV5-8, the J gene TRBJ2-7, with 8 bases fitting TRBD1. V shed 5 bases and J 7 bases; nucleotides not matched to a gene: 8. From germline, CDR1 is SGHTS and CDR2 YDEGEE. This CDR3 spans 13 amino acids. This CDR3 is CASSLGQGLEQYF. CDR3 nucleotides: TGTGCCAGCAGTCTTGGACAGGGTTTAGAGCAGTACTTC.

This clone has more than one count but fewer than ten. CDR3 sequence reads: CASSSGQYGNTIYF. In nucleotides, the CDR3 is TGTGCCAGCAGCTCTGGACAGTATGGAAACACCATATATTTT. The chain recombines TRBV6-5 with TRBJ1-3, with a tentative D call TRBD1 (6 bases). CDR3 length equals 14 residues. Trimming shortened V by 6 bases and J by 3 bases, and 12 bases separated the two germline ends. The germline V gene has CDR1 MNHEY and CDR2 SVGAGI.

This chain links TRBV7-3 with TRBJ2-5, with TRBD2 matching 9 bases. J was trimmed by 5 bases and V by 4 bases; bases with no gene match: 8. Looked up from germline, CDR1 is SGHTA and CDR2 is FQGTGA. This CDR3 spans 15 amino acids. CDR3 coding DNA: TGTGCCAGCAGCTCCGGGGCTAGCGGGATGGAGACCCAGTACTTC. Its translation: CASSSGASGMETQYF.

The chain combines TRBV28 with TRBJ2-3; TRBD2 is a possible D gene (5 bases). This CDR3 is built from 14 residues. The germline V gene has CDR1 MDHEN and CDR2 SYDVKM. The V gene lost 7 bases and the J gene lost 3 bases, with 14 bases spanning the gap. Here the CDR3 reads CASKRAGRTDTQYF. The CDR3 nucleotides read TGTGCCAGCAAGAGGGCCGGAAGAACAGATACGCAGTATTTT.

The rearrangement joins TRBV5-1 to TRBJ1-4, with 8 positions matching TRBD1. Germline V gives CDR1 SGHRS, CDR2 YFSETQ. With 0 bases clipped from V and 7 bases from J, the junction kept 5 bases outside the gene matches. This CDR3 is 15 amino acids long. Written as DNA, the CDR3 is TGCGCCAGCAGCTTGGGGGCAGGGGGCGTTGAAAAACTGTTTTTT. The encoded protein is CASSLGAGGVEKLFF. Together with reference TRBV5-1 and TRBJ1-4, the CDR3 gives the full variable domain: KAGVTQTPRYLIKTRGQQVTLSCSPISGHRSVSWYQQTPGQGLQFLFEYFSETQRNKGNFPGRFSGRQFSNSRSEMNVSTLELGDSALYLCASSLGAGGVEKLFFGSGTQLSVL.

V usage is TRBV11-2 and J usage is TRBJ2-3; TRBD2 matches 10 bases. Germline CDR1 SGHAT, CDR2 FQNNGV. V lost 1 base to trimming and J lost 10 bases; unmatched junction nucleotides: 11. This CDR3 has 16 residues. In DNA, the CDR3 is TGTGCCAGCAGCTTAGGGGGTAGCGGGAGGCCAGGTCCGCAGTATTTT. Protein sequence: CASSLGGSGRPGPQYF.